The 3 T cell receptor beta chains below were found in one sample sequenced in a study of response to subunit inactivated influenza vaccine. Each CDR3 protein gets one entry after TCRdb re-called the RT-PCR reads with MiXCR. The sample holds about 500,000 distinct CDR3 sequences, approximately 16% seen once. The sample was CD4+ T cells sorted from PBMCs, taken around 2 years after vaccination. These receptors were obtained from a man between 45 and 75 years old who received an inactivated influenza vaccine.

The rearrangement uses TRBV12-3 or TRBV12-4 and TRBJ2-5; 7 bases agree with TRBD2. There are 13 residues in the CDR3. V was clipped by 6 bases and J by 5 bases; unmatched bases: 6. The CDR3: CASRGGSLETQYF. In DNA, the CDR3 is TGTGCCAGCAGAGGCGGGAGTTTGGAGACCCAGTACTTC.

The V and J genes are TRBV20-1 and TRBJ2-1; 7 nucleotides agree with TRBD2. The junction had 13 bases not matched to a gene; V was cut back by 1 base and J by 10 bases. The CDR3 spans 15 residues. Germline lookup yields CDR1 DFQATT and CDR2 SNEGSKA (reference sequence). This CDR3 is CSARVSGAQGREQFF. The DNA of the CDR3 is TGCAGTGCTAGAGTAAGCGGGGCCCAAGGAAGAGAGCAGTTCTTC.

V is TRBV13 and J is TRBJ2-1, with a tentative D call TRBD2 (6 bases). V shed 1 base and J shed 4 bases, with 11 bases lying between them. Germline-derived CDR1 and CDR2 are PRHDT and FYEKMQ (reference sequence). This CDR3 contains 15 residues. The CDR3, as DNA: TGTGCCAGCAGCTTAGTACTAGCTGAATACAATGAGCAGTTCTTC. Translated: CASSLVLAEYNEQFF.